This TCR beta chain was captured in a study of blood T cell repertoires in COVID-19. Study-level background: The study drew acute and convalescent COVID-19 samples from the United States, Italy and Spain. T cells, B-cell-depleted T cells, or PBMCs provided the cDNA or gDNA that served as material.

V gave up 2 bases and J gave up 3 bases, with 10 bases separating them. From germline, CDR1 is MNHEY and CDR2 SVGAGI. This CDR3 spans 14 amino acids. In the study's own analysis: Using reference gene primer amplification, nucleated cell counts were estimated. Produced via immunoSEQ multiplex PCR; TCRdb's table is partial and in-frame only. The DNA gave D and trimming, while V, J and clone size come from that table. The top ten hold 4% to 6% of the sample, which has around 250,000 clones, approximately 85% seen once. This clone was detected a few times. The specimen sequenced was peripheral blood. The TCR was taken from a man aged 50 to 59 with active or convalescent COVID-19. V is TRBV6-5 and J is TRBJ1-1, with D hard to call. This chain's CDR3 is CASSYTPQYTEAFF. The CDR3 DNA sequence: TGTGCCAGCAGTTACACCCCACAGTACACTGAAGCTTTCTTT.